The 22 T cell receptor beta chains below come from one sample, sequenced in a study of regulatory T cells in long-lasting Graves disease. RNA isolated from PBMCs was used to make the TCR library. TCRdb passed the reads through MiXCR, listing each CDR3 protein once. The sample lists approximately 980 distinct CDR3 sequences, roughly 90% seen once, with more than 9% in the top ten. The sequencing here drew on peripheral blood mononuclear cells (PBMCs), taken with antithyroid drug treatment, in newly diagnosed or persistent Graves disease (not recorded which). Receptor source: a man aged 25 to 45 with Graves disease.

The rearrangement joins TRBV27 to TRBJ2-7; a weak D match, TRBD1 (6 bases). The CDR3 length is 15 residues. V lost 0 bases to trimming and J lost 0 bases, with 9 bases between them. Germline-derived CDR1 and CDR2 are MNHEY and SMNVEV (reference sequence). CDR3 coding DNA: TGTGCCAGCAGTTTATCGTGGGACAACTCCTACGAGCAGTACTTC. Translation gives CASSLSWDNSYEQYF.

V is TRBV14 and J is TRBJ2-7; maybe TRBD2 (6 bases). CDR1 SGHDN and CDR2 FVKESK come from the germline V gene. V was pared by 1 base and J by 2 bases, with 21 bases between. This CDR3 spans 18 amino acids. CDR3 in amino acids: CASSQGPSPTSRPYEQYF. DNA of the CDR3: TGTGCCAGCAGCCAAGGGCCCTCGCCCACTAGCCGACCCTACGAGCAGTACTTC.

This chain links TRBV12-3 or TRBV12-4 with TRBJ2-5; TRBD1 aligns across 9 bases. CDR3 length: 13 residues. The J segment lost 5 bases and the V segment lost 6 bases, leaving 4 bases of the junction unmatched. The CDR3 DNA follows: TGTGCCAGCAGCAACAGGGGGCGGGAGACCCAGTACTTC. It yields the protein CASSNRGRETQYF.

This chain joins TRBV3-1 and TRBJ2-3; TRBD2 matches 13 bases. Germline CDR1 is LGHDT and CDR2 is YNNKEL (reference sequence). The ends lost 4 bases at V and 1 base at J; junction bases unmatched: 14. The CDR3 is 20 residues long. The CDR3 here is CASSPKEGLAGISGTDTQYF. DNA of the CDR3: TGTGCCAGCAGCCCAAAGGAGGGACTAGCGGGAATTTCCGGCACAGATACGCAGTATTTT.

This clonotype came up a few times. This sequence joins TRBV27 and TRBJ2-7; no reliable D call. The CDR3 covers 11 residues. Germline CDR1 and CDR2: MNHEY and SMNVEV (reference sequence). The ends were cut back, 5 bases at V and 4 bases at J, with 6 bases in the middle. The CDR3 loop reads CASSHGYEQYF. Written as DNA, the CDR3 is TGTGCCAGCAGTCACGGGTACGAGCAGTACTTC.

This rearrangement joins TRBV12-3 or TRBV12-4 to TRBJ2-7; D is ambiguous. The V and J ends lost 4 bases and 5 bases respectively, with 15 bases between them. CDR3 length: 14 amino acids. CDR3 coding DNA: TGTGCCAGCAGTTGGACGGGCCGGAACGACGAGCAGTACTTC. Residues: CASSWTGRNDEQYF.

The chain recombines TRBV5-1 with TRBJ2-7; D might be TRBD2 (6 bases). CDR1 is SGHRS, CDR2 YFSETQ, per germline. The CDR3 length is 13 residues. V lost 1 base and J lost 7, with 12 bases in between. The CDR3: CASSLNGRREQYF. The DNA of the CDR3 is TGCGCCAGCAGCTTGAATGGGAGGAGGGAGCAGTACTTC.

The V call is TRBV29-1, the J call TRBJ2-7; possible D gene TRBD2, 5 bases. Trimming took off 5 bases at V and 6 bases at J, with 11 bases between the two ends. The germline V gene encodes CDR1 SQVTM and CDR2 ANQGSEA. The length of the CDR3 is 11 residues. The CDR3 coding sequence is TGCAGCGTTAGAGGGCCGGCCGAGCAGTACTTC. This sequence encodes CSVRGPAEQYF.

The chain is built from TRBV29-1 and TRBJ2-5, with D unclear. Germline CDR1 SQVTM, CDR2 ANQGSEA. The CDR3 has 12 amino acids. Trimming cost V 4 bases and J 0 bases, with 6 bases left between them. CDR3 coding DNA: TGCAGCGTTGGGGTTTACCAAGAGACCCAGTACTTC. This sequence encodes CSVGVYQETQYF.

Remarks on this clonotype: One end of the junction does not line up with germline, which may come from a read error. The gene calls are TRBV28 and TRBJ1-2; maybe TRBD1 (5 bases). Germline V CDR1 and CDR2: MDHEN, SYDVKM. This CDR3 has 11 amino acids. The CDR3 DNA follows: TGTGGCTCAGGCAGGGCGGATGGCCACACCTTC. Protein sequence: CGSGRADGHTF.

This chain joins TRBV2 and TRBJ2-3; the match to TRBD2 covers 11 bases. The CDR3 spans 14 residues. Germline lookup yields CDR1 SNHLY and CDR2 FYNNEI. V was clipped by 6 bases and J by 2 bases; unmatched bases: 1. CDR3 DNA: TGTGCCAGCAGGGGACTAGCGGACACAGATACGCAGTATTTT. It yields the protein CASRGLADTDTQYF. Full variable domain (missing parts from reference TRBV2 and TRBJ2-3): EPEVTQTPSHQVTQMGQEVILRCVPISNHLYFYWYRQILGQKVEFLVSFYNNEISEKSEIFDDQFSVERPDGSNFTLKIRSTKLEDSAMYFCASRGLADTDTQYFGPGTRLTVL.

This chain links TRBV2 with TRBJ1-5; D is possibly TRBD1 (5 bases). Trimming pared 6 bases from V and 4 bases from J, leaving 16 bases between. The CDR3 runs 15 residues. CDR1 is SNHLY, CDR2 FYNNEI, per germline. The CDR3 loop is CASSPPGAPNQPQHF. CDR3 nucleotide sequence: TGTGCCAGCAGCCCTCCCGGGGCCCCGAATCAGCCCCAGCATTTT.

By its share, this clonotype is hyperexpanded (1% or more). This rearrangement joins TRBV5-1 to TRBJ2-3; 9 nucleotides align to TRBD1. V shed 0 bases and J 4 bases; nucleotides not matched to a gene: 6. The CDR3 is 16 amino acids. Germline CDR1 is SGHRS and CDR2 is YFSETQ. The CDR3 loop reads CASSLEQGARADTQYF. The CDR3 DNA follows: TGCGCCAGCAGCTTGGAACAGGGGGCGCGTGCAGATACGCAGTATTTT.

This CDR3 reads CASSYSTVQYF. CDR3 in DNA: TGTGCCAGCAGTTACTCGACCGTTCAGTACTTC. The genes are TRBV6-6 and TRBJ2-4; D is unclear. The V gene lost 0 bases and the J gene lost 11 bases, with 5 bases spanning the gap. CDR3 length equals 11 residues. CDR1 and CDR2 from the germline V gene are MNHNY and SVGAGI (reference sequence).

This rearrangement joins TRBV7-8 to TRBJ2-1; perhaps TRBD2 as D (6 bases). This CDR3 is 16 amino acids long. Germline values: CDR1 SGHVS, CDR2 FQNEAQ. Trimming pared 1 base from V and 7 bases from J, leaving 17 bases between. The CDR3 bases are TGTGCCAGCAGCTTAGTTGGGGGGAGTATTAGGAATGAGCAGTTCTTC. Translation gives CASSLVGGSIRNEQFF.

V usage is TRBV29-1 and J usage is TRBJ2-3; D is uncertain. CDR3 length equals 14 residues. CDR1 SQVTM and CDR2 ANQGSEA come from the germline V gene. Trimming pared 2 bases from V and 2 bases from J, leaving 11 bases between. CDR3 residues: CSVELGPDTDTQYF. The CDR3 coding sequence is TGCAGCGTTGAACTGGGCCCTGACACAGATACGCAGTATTTT.

The chain has TRBV5-4 and TRBJ1-1, with D perhaps matching TRBD1 (6 bases). CDR3 length: 12 amino acids. Germline-derived CDR1 and CDR2 are SGHNT and YYREEE (reference sequence). V lost 1 base and J lost 5, with 6 bases in between. This CDR3 is CASSLRGTEAFF. The CDR3 DNA reads as TGTGCCAGCAGCTTGAGGGGGACTGAAGCTTTCTTT.

V usage is TRBV18 and J usage is TRBJ2-7; 8 bases are a match to TRBD2. Trimming removed 2 bases from V and 0 bases from J; junction bases left unmatched: 0. The CDR3 covers 14 residues. Germline loops: CDR1 KGHSH, CDR2 LQKENI. The CDR3 sequence: CASSPTSGSYEQYF. The CDR3 coding sequence is TGTGCCAGCTCACCAACTAGCGGCTCCTACGAGCAGTACTTC.

This chain links TRBV29-1 with TRBJ1-5, with TRBD1 as a possible D gene (5 bases). Deletions cut 4 bases from V and 1 base from J, with 5 bases between. Germline lookup yields CDR1 SQVTM and CDR2 ANQGSEA. This CDR3 region has 12 residues. The CDR3 bases are TGCAGCGTTGGGGGGAGCAATCAGCCCCAGCATTTT. This codes for CSVGGSNQPQHF.

The chain has TRBV5-4 and TRBJ2-1; perhaps D is TRBD1 or TRBD2 (5 bases each). This CDR3 spans 18 amino acids. From germline, CDR1 is SGHNT and CDR2 YYREEE (reference sequence). The germline V and J ends were trimmed by 1 base and 4 bases, with 21 bases remaining between them. The CDR3 reads CASSLTLIGATPYNEQFF. As DNA, the CDR3 is TGTGCCAGCAGCTTGACCCTTATCGGGGCCACCCCTTACAATGAGCAGTTCTTC.

The rearrangement joins TRBV5-1 to TRBJ2-7, with D perhaps assigned TRBD1 or TRBD2 (5 bases each). The CDR3 has 16 residues. Trimming cost V 3 bases and J 1 base, with 17 bases left between them. The germline V gene has CDR1 SGHRS and CDR2 YFSETQ. The CDR3 loop reads CASSWGIPRGSYEQYF. The CDR3 coding sequence is TGCGCCAGCAGCTGGGGGATTCCTCGAGGGTCCTACGAGCAGTACTTC.

The chain is built from TRBV20-1 and TRBJ2-1; 11 positions match TRBD2. The V segment lost 2 bases and the J segment 4 bases; nucleotides outside the gene matches: 10. Germline V gives CDR1 DFQATT, CDR2 SNEGSKA (reference sequence). The length of the CDR3 is 17 residues. CDR3 amino acids: CSARPRTSGHYYNEQFF. Here the CDR3 DNA reads TGCAGTGCTAGACCCCGGACTAGCGGGCATTATTACAATGAGCAGTTCTTC.